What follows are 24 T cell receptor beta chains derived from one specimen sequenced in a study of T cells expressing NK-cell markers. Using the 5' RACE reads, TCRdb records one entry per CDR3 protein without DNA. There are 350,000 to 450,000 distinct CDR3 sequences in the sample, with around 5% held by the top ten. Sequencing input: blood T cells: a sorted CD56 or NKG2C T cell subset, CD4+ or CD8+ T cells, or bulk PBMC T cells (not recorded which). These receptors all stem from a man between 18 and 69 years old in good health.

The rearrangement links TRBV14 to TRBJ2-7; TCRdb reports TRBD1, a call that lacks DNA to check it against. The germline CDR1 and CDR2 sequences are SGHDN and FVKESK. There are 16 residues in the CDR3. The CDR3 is CASSQDWGRVPYEQYF.

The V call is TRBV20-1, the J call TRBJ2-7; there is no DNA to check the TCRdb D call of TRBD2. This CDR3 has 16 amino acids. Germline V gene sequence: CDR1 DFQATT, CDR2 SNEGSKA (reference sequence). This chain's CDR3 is CSASASQRGLFYEQYF.

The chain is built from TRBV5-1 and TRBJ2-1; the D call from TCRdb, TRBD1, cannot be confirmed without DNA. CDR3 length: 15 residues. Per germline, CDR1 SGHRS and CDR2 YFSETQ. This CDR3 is CASSRGTGRDNEQFF.

CDR3 region: CASSFPGTPDTQYF. The chain couples TRBV7-2 to TRBJ2-3. The CDR3 loop spans 14 amino acids. Germline V CDR1 and CDR2: SGHTA, FQGNSA.

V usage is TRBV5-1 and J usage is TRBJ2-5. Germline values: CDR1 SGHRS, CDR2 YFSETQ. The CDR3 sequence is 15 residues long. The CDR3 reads CASSLSTLIGETQYF.

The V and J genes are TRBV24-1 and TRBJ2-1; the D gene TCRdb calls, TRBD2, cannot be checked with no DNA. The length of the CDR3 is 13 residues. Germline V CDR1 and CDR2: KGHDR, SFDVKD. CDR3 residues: CATRGEGSGEQFF.

The CDR3 loop is CSARGYREGTYEQYF. V usage is TRBV20-1 and J usage is TRBJ2-7; checking the TCRdb D call of TRBD2 is not possible without DNA. Germline assignment: CDR1 DFQATT and CDR2 SNEGSKA (reference sequence). The CDR3 covers 15 residues.

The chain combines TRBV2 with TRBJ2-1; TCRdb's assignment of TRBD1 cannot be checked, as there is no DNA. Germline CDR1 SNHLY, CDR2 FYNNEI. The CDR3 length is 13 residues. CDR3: CASSPRRGDEQFF.

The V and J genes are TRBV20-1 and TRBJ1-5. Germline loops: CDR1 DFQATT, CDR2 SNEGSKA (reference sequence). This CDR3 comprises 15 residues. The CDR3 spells CSALGGEVGNQPQHF.

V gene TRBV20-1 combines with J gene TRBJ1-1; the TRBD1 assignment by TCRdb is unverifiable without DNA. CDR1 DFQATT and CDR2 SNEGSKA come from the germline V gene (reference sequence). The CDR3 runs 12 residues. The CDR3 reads CSARRGSDEAFF.

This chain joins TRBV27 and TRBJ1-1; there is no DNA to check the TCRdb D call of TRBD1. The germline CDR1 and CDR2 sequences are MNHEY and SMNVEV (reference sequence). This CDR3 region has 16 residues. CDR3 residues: CASSLSWTGGVRKAFF.

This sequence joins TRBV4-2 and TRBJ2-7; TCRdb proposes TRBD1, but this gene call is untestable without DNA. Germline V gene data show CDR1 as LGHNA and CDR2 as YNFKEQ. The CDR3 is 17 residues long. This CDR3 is CASSQPPRGGGNGEQYF.

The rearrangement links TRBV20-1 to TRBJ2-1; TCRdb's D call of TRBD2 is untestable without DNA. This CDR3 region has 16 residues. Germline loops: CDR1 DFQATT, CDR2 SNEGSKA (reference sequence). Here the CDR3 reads CSARRVASGSWDEQFF.

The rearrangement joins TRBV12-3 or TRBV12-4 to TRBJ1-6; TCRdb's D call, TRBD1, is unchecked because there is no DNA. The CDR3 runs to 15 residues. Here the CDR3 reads CASSLKGQGNSPLHF.

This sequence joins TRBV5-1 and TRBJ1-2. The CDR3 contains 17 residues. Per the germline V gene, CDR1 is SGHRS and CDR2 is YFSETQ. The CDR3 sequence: CASSLALIGGVFYGYTF.

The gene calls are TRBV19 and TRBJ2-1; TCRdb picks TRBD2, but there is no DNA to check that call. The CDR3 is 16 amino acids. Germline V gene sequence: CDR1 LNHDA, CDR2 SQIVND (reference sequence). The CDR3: CASSTGRGSRVNEQFF.

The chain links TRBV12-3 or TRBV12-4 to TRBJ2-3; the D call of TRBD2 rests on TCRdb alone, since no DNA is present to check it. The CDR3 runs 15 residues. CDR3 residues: CASSRGYSGPDTQYF.

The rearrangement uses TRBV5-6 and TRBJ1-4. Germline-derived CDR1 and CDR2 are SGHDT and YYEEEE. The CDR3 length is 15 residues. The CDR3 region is CASSFYGSTNEKLFF.

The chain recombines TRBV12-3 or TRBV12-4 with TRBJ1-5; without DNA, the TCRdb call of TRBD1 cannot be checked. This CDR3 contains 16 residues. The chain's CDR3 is CASSPGRHLSNQPQHF.

The chain's CDR3 is CASRSPSSGANVLTF. The chain carries TRBV27 and TRBJ2-6. The CDR3 runs 15 residues. Germline-derived CDR1 and CDR2 are MNHEY and SMNVEV (reference sequence).

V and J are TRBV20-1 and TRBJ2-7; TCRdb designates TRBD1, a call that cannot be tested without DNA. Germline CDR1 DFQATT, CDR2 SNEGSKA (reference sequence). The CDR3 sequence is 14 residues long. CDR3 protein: CSVPPGRSSYEQYF.

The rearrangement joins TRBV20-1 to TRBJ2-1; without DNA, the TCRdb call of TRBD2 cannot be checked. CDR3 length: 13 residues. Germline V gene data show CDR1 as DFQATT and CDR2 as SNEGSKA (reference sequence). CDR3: CSAGGGIDNEQFF.

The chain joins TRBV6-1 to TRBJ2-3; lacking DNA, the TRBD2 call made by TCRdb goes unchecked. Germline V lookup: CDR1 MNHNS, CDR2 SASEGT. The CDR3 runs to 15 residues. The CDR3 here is CASARSGGFTDTQYF.

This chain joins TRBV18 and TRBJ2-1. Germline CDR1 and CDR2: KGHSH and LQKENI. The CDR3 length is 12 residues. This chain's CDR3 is CASSPNRDFKFF.